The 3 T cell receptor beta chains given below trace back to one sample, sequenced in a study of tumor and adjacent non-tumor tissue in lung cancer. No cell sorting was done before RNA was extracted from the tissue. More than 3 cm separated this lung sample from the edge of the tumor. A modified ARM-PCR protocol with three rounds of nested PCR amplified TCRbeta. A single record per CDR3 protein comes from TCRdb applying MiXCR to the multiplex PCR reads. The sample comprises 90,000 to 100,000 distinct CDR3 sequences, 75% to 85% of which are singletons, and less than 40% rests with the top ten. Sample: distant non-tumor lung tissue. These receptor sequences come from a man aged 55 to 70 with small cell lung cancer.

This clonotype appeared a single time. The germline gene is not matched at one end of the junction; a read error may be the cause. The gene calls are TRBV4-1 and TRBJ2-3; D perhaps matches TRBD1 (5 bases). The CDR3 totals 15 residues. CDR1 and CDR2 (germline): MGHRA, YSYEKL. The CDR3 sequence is CASSQDVTATDTQYF. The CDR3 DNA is TGCGCTAGCAGCCAAGACGTGACAGCCACAGATACGCAGTATTTT.

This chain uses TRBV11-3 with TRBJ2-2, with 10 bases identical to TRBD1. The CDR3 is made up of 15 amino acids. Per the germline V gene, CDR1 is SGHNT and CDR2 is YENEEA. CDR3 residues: CANSRDRGASWELFF. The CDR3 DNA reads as TGTGCTAACAGCCGGGACAGGGGAGCGTCCTGGGAGCTGTTTTTT.

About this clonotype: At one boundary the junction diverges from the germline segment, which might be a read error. CDR3 bases: TGTGCCAGCAGTTACACTTCGCGCACAGATACGCAATATTTT. It codes for CASSYTSRTDTQYF. This chain links TRBV6-2 or TRBV6-3 with TRBJ2-3; D not certain. The CDR3 is 14 residues long. Germline V lookup: CDR1 MNHEY, CDR2 SVGEGT.